A single sample is the source of the 8 T cell receptor beta chains below, sequenced in a study of T-cell memory formation after mild COVID-19. Each CDR3 protein gets one entry after TCRdb re-called the 5' RACE reads with MiXCR. This sample has about 410,000 distinct CDR3 sequences, with about 20% found just once. Sequencing was performed on PBMCs or a T cell subset sorted from them (not recorded which). All receptors come from a man aged 18 to 29 who had mild COVID-19 (a few samples of this study predate the infection). Cell type and time point are not known.

This clonotype was seen a handful of times. The CDR3 coding sequence is TGTGCCAGCAGCTTAGTGCCGGCCCCATTTGTCACCGGGGAGCTGTTTTTT. This sequence encodes CASSLVPAPFVTGELFF. This sequence joins TRBV7-9 and TRBJ2-2; D call uncertain. The CDR3 sequence is 17 residues long. V was clipped by 1 base and J by 4 bases, with 16 bases between them. Per the germline V gene, CDR1 is SEHNR and CDR2 is FQNEAQ (reference sequence).

The chain is built from TRBV7-2 and TRBJ1-6; D not resolved. CDR1 and CDR2 from the germline V gene are SGHTA and FQGNSA. V gave up 5 bases and J gave up 7 bases, with 15 bases separating them. The CDR3 is made up of 15 amino acids. CDR3 sequence reads: CASSPRPGENSPLHF. Written as DNA, the CDR3 is TGTGCCAGCAGCCCACGGCCGGGTGAAAATTCACCCCTCCACTTT.

V is TRBV7-3 and J is TRBJ2-1; unclear D gene. The CDR3 spans 15 residues. Germline values: CDR1 SGHTA, CDR2 FQGTGA. Trimming left V 3 bases short and J 1 base short, with 10 bases between. CDR3 loop: CASSFLVGSYNEQFF. CDR3 DNA: TGTGCCAGCAGCTTCCTGGTAGGGTCCTACAATGAGCAGTTCTTC.

The rearrangement uses TRBV7-2 and TRBJ1-5; 7 bases fit TRBD1. CDR3 length: 14 amino acids. The V gene end was trimmed by 3 bases and the J gene end by 13 bases; junction bases not matched to a gene: 12. Germline V CDR1 and CDR2: SGHTA, FQGNSA. For the CDR3, the DNA is TGTGCCAGCAGCTTGGCGAAGAAGGGGGCATCTCAGCATTTT. Translating it yields CASSLAKKGASQHF.

This clonotype was counted at least ten times. Here the CDR3 reads CASSRTLTSGGTDTQYF. CDR3 coding DNA: TGCGCCAGCAGCCGCACGTTGACTAGCGGGGGCACAGATACGCAGTATTTT. J is TRBJ2-3 and V is TRBV4-3; 11 bases are shared with TRBD2. Unmatched junction bases numbered 7, after V lost 4 bases and J lost 1 base. Germline V gene data show CDR1 as LGHNA and CDR2 as YSLEER. The CDR3 covers 17 residues.

To note about this clonotype: The junction departs from germline at one end; a sequencing error may be responsible. V is TRBV2 and J is TRBJ2-5, with 7 bases aligning to TRBD2. CDR1 is SNHLY, CDR2 FYNNEI, per germline. The CDR3 covers 12 residues. The CDR3 reads CASSEESASGDF. The CDR3 DNA follows: TGTGCCAGCAGTGAAGAGTCGGCTAGCGGCGACTTC. Based on the CDR3 plus reference TRBV2 and TRBJ2-5, the full variable domain is EPEVTQTPSHQVTQMGQEVILRCVPISNHLYFYWYRQILGQKVEFLVSFYNNEISEKSEIFDDQFSVERPDGSNFTLKIRSTKLEDSAMYFCASSEESASGDFGPGTRLLVL.

This clonotype came up a few times. The chain combines TRBV5-1 with TRBJ2-1; the match to TRBD2 covers 12 bases. The CDR3 spans 16 residues. J was trimmed by 7 bases and V by 0 bases; bases with no gene match: 5. Germline V gives CDR1 SGHRS, CDR2 YFSETQ. The CDR3 DNA reads as TGCGCCAGCAGCTTGGAGGGGACTAGCGGGTTTAATGAGCAGTTCTTC. This encodes CASSLEGTSGFNEQFF.

This clonotype came up a few times. The rearrangement links TRBV18 to TRBJ2-1, with TRBD2 identical over 8 bases. V dropped 5 bases and J dropped 7; count of bases not matched to a gene: 10. This CDR3 has 15 residues. Germline V gives CDR1 KGHSH, CDR2 LQKENI. The CDR3 DNA reads TGTGCCAGCTCAGAGTCGAGCGGGGGTGGTAATGAGCAGTTCTTC. The encoded protein is CASSESSGGGNEQFF.